Listed below are T cell receptor beta chains from one sample, sequenced in a study of cytomegalovirus exposure and HLA in healthy donors. Data came from immunoSEQ multiplex PCR; TCRdb stores just in-frame clones and leaves some out. The table shows fewer than 200,000 clones, with over 80% occurring only once. Specimen: PBMCs. The receptors come from a girl aged 10-17 years in good health and CMV-seropositive. Both conserved end residues are part of each CDR3. Each record gives: V gene, D gene, J gene, clone size, CDR3 protein, CDR3 DNA. The D gene is left open where the match is weak. The size field is filled for only some rows; it gives once, few, many or a size class.

V: TRBV6-1
D: TRBD1
J: TRBJ1-5
size: few
CDR3: CASSEVLYRGHTQPQHF
DNA: TGTGCCAGCAGTGAAGTTCTCTACAGGGGGCATACTCAGCCCCAGCATTTT

V: TRBV27
D: TRBD1
J: TRBJ1-2
size: once
CDR3: CASSLLSQGGGGYTF
DNA: TGTGCCAGCAGTTTACTATCACAGGGGGGTGGTGGCTACACCTTC

V: TRBV12-1
D: .
J: TRBJ2-3
size: .
CDR3: CASSLRLAEASTDTQYF
DNA: TGTGCCAGCAGCTTGCGACTAGCGGAGGCTAGCACAGATACGCAGTATTTT

V: TRBV29-1
D: .
J: TRBJ2-1
size: .
CDR3: CSVGTQDNEQFF
DNA: TGCAGCGTCGGGACACAGGACAATGAGCAGTTCTTC

V: TRBV5-1
D: .
J: TRBJ2-3
size: .
CDR3: CASSLGQSTDTQYF
DNA: TGCGCCAGCAGCTTGGGGCAGAGCACAGATACGCAGTATTTT

V: TRBV27
D: .
J: TRBJ2-2
size: .
CDR3: CASSLRGADTGELFF
DNA: TGTGCCAGCAGTTTACGGGGGGCGGACACCGGGGAGCTGTTTTTT

V: TRBV5-8
D: .
J: TRBJ2-1
size: .
CDR3: CASSAEWGAGTLGSYNEQFF
DNA: TGTGCCAGCAGCGCCGAGTGGGGAGCCGGGACTTTGGGTTCCTACAATGAGCAGTTCTTC

V: TRBV6-1
D: .
J: TRBJ1-3
size: .
CDR3: CASRDTRAWNTIYF
DNA: TGTGCCAGCAGGGACACCAGGGCCTGGAACACCATATATTTT

V: TRBV7-9
D: TRBD2
J: TRBJ2-1
size: .
CDR3: CASSLGVAGAGNEQFF
DNA: TGTGCCAGCAGCTTAGGGGTAGCGGGAGCGGGAAATGAGCAGTTCTTC

V: TRBV5-4
D: TRBD2
J: TRBJ2-5
size: .
CDR3: CASSSDRDYQEAQYF
DNA: TGTGCCAGCAGCTCGGATAGGGACTACCAAGAGGCCCAGTACTTC

V: TRBV6-5
D: .
J: TRBJ1-1
size: .
CDR3: CASSYTGRSFF
DNA: TGTGCCAGCAGTTACACGGGTCGATCTTTCTTT

V: TRBV6-6
D: .
J: TRBJ2-7
size: .
CDR3: CASSYNTVEQYF
DNA: TGTGCCAGCAGTTACAATACGGTGGAGCAGTACTTC

V: TRBV4-1
D: .
J: TRBJ2-1
size: .
CDR3: CASSPGPTGRGYNEQFF
DNA: TGCGCCAGCAGCCCAGGACCCACAGGGCGAGGGTACAATGAGCAGTTCTTC

V: TRBV30
D: TRBD1
J: TRBJ1-1
size: .
CDR3: CAWSVLGQGGMNTEAFF
DNA: TGTGCCTGGAGTGTGTTGGGACAGGGAGGTATGAACACTGAAGCTTTCTTT

V: TRBV19
D: TRBD2
J: TRBJ2-5
size: .
CDR3: CASSTLTSGGAQYF
DNA: TGTGCCAGTAGTACTTTGACTAGCGGGGGGGCCCAGTACTTC

V: TRBV27
D: TRBD1
J: TRBJ2-1
size: .
CDR3: CASRGRTGSLFYNEQFF
DNA: TGTGCCAGCAGGGGAAGGACAGGCAGCCTTTTTTACAATGAGCAGTTCTTC

V: TRBV7-3
D: TRBD1
J: TRBJ1-3
size: .
CDR3: CASSVQGAGSGNTIYF
DNA: TGTGCCAGCAGCGTACAGGGGGCCGGCTCTGGAAACACCATATATTTT

V: TRBV7-3
D: .
J: TRBJ1-1
size: few
CDR3: CASSPQGSNTEAFF
DNA: TGTGCCAGCAGCCCACAGGGATCGAACACTGAAGCTTTCTTT

V: TRBV9
D: .
J: TRBJ2-1
size: .
CDR3: CASSMQGNNEQFF
DNA: TGTGCCAGCAGCATGCAGGGGAACAATGAGCAGTTCTTC

V: TRBV28
D: TRBD1
J: TRBJ2-7
size: once
CDR3: CASSFIGTESYEQYF
DNA: TGTGCCAGCAGTTTTATCGGGACAGAATCCTACGAGCAGTACTTC

V: TRBV5-1
D: .
J: TRBJ2-7
size: once
CDR3: CASSWSTGNSYEQYF
DNA: TGCGCCAGCAGCTGGTCCACAGGGAACTCCTACGAGCAGTACTTC

V: TRBV6-6
D: TRBD1
J: TRBJ2-7
size: .
CDR3: CASSYRDRAEQYF
DNA: TGTGCCAGCAGTTACCGCGACAGGGCCGAGCAGTACTTC

V: TRBV15
D: TRBD1
J: TRBJ2-2
size: .
CDR3: CATSRNTVGTGGLGGTGELFF
DNA: TGTGCCACCAGCAGAAATACGGTTGGGACAGGGGGCCTCGGGGGCACCGGGGAGCTGTTTTTT

V: TRBV29-1
D: .
J: TRBJ2-7
size: .
CDR3: CSALTGTYEQYF
DNA: TGCAGCGCACTGACAGGTACCTACGAGCAGTACTTC

V: TRBV2
D: .
J: TRBJ2-1
size: .
CDR3: CASSLSSYNEQFF
DNA: TGTGCCAGCAGTTTGAGCTCCTACAATGAGCAGTTCTTC

V: TRBV29-1
D: .
J: TRBJ2-2
size: .
CDR3: CSVRLFTNTGELFF
DNA: TGCAGCGTTCGACTGTTCACGAACACCGGGGAGCTGTTTTTT